These 28 T cell receptor beta chains share one sample of origin, sequenced in a study of CD8+CD57+ T cells in acquired aplastic anemia. The template used for profiling TCR beta VDJ and CDR3 was genomic DNA. TCRdb reprocessed the reads via MiXCR and lists one record per CDR3 protein. Of some 180,000 distinct CDR3 sequences detected, 40% to 50% appear once; the ten largest clones hold about 2.9%. The specimen sequenced was sorted CD4+, CD8+, or CD8+CD57+ T cells (not recorded which) from PBMCs. Source of these receptors: a human donor in good health.

The gene calls are TRBV12-3 or TRBV12-4 and TRBJ2-3, with a tentative D call TRBD1 (5 bases). The V end was cut by 2 bases, the J end by 2 bases, with 8 bases between. This CDR3 is 14 amino acids long. Written as DNA, the CDR3 is TGTGCCAGCAGTTTACCCAGGGACACAGATACGCAGTATTTT. Translated: CASSLPRDTDTQYF.

The CDR3 DNA sequence: TGCAGCGTCGGACAGGGAGGGGAAAAACTGTTTTTT. Protein: CSVGQGGEKLFF. The chain has TRBV29-1 and TRBJ1-4; 8 bases fit TRBD1. The junction had 5 bases not matched to a gene; V was cut back by 6 bases and J by 8 bases. The CDR3 has 12 amino acids. Germline CDR1 is SQVTM and CDR2 is ANQGSEA.

The rearrangement uses TRBV20-1 and TRBJ2-5; TRBD1 might be the D (6 bases). The CDR3 totals 16 residues. Trimming took off 0 bases at V and 4 bases at J, with 18 bases between the two ends. Per germline, CDR1 DFQATT and CDR2 SNEGSKA (reference sequence). The DNA of the CDR3 is TGCAGTGCTAGAGATCCAAAACAGGGAACAGCAGAGACCCAGTACTTC. It translates to CSARDPKQGTAETQYF.

Many counts were recorded for this clonotype. This sequence joins TRBV19 and TRBJ1-2, with D maybe TRBD1 (6 bases). Trimming stripped 10 bases from V and 2 bases from J, with 17 bases between. CDR3 length: 14 amino acids. CDR1 is LNHDA, CDR2 SQIVND, per germline (reference sequence). The CDR3 DNA is TGTGCCACTTCGTTGGACAGCCAGAACTATGGCTACACCTTC. Protein: CATSLDSQNYGYTF.

The chain links TRBV2 to TRBJ1-1; TRBD1 matches at 9 bases. The CDR3 is 12 amino acids. Per the germline V gene, CDR1 is SNHLY and CDR2 is FYNNEI. After removal of 8 bases from V and 4 bases from J, the junction contained 2 bases not matched to a gene. CDR3 nucleotides: TGTGCCAGCGACAGGGGGTCCACTGAAGCTTTCTTT. Protein: CASDRGSTEAFF.

The chain recombines TRBV20-1 with TRBJ2-5; D is undetermined. This CDR3 has 13 amino acids. V lost 0 bases and J 5 bases, leaving 10 bases between the germline ends. CDR1 DFQATT and CDR2 SNEGSKA come from the germline V gene (reference sequence). The CDR3 here is CSARDPPRETQYF. The CDR3 DNA follows: TGCAGTGCTAGAGATCCGCCGCGCGAGACCCAGTACTTC.

This clonotype was found many times. The chain combines TRBV5-1 with TRBJ2-5; perhaps TRBD1 as D (6 bases). This CDR3 is built from 13 residues. Germline CDR1 reads SGHRS; CDR2 reads YFSETQ. Deletions cut 3 bases from V and 3 bases from J, with 9 bases between. The CDR3 DNA reads TGCGCCAGCAGCTCGGGACAAGAAGAGACCCAGTACTTC. Encoded protein: CASSSGQEETQYF.

This sequence joins TRBV5-1 and TRBJ2-1; the D gene could be TRBD1 or TRBD2 (6 bases each). The germline CDR1 and CDR2 sequences are SGHRS and YFSETQ. This CDR3 spans 15 amino acids. The V end was cut by 3 bases, the J end by 4 bases, with 14 bases between. Here the CDR3 reads CASSYREVGYNEQFF. DNA for the CDR3: TGCGCCAGCAGCTACAGGGAGGTGGGATACAATGAGCAGTTCTTC.

This clonotype was observed a single time. CDR3 nucleotide sequence: TGTGCCAGCAGATCAAGGCTTAAAGAACAACAAGCGGGAGGGCCCTCCAATGAGCAGTTCTTC. Protein sequence: CASRSRLKEQQAGGPSNEQFF. The V gene is TRBV7-1, the J gene TRBJ2-1; TRBD2 aligns across 10 bases. TRBV7-1 qualifies as an ORF whose function is uncertain. This CDR3 is 21 amino acids long. V was pared by 6 bases and J by 6 bases, with 26 bases of the junction left unmatched.

This clonotype appeared many times. V and J are TRBV10-3 and TRBJ2-7, with 8 bases aligning to TRBD2. Germline V gene lookup returns CDR1 ENHRY and CDR2 SYGVKD. Trimming took 4 bases from V and 0 from J; bases not matched to a gene: 5. The CDR3 is 15 residues long. This CDR3 reads CAISGTSSSSYEQYF. CDR3 coding DNA: TGTGCCATCAGTGGGACTAGCAGCAGCTCCTACGAGCAGTACTTC.

At least ten counts were recorded for this clonotype. The chain carries TRBV5-1 and TRBJ2-2; TRBD1 or TRBD2 may be the D gene (5 bases each). This CDR3 comprises 16 residues. CDR1 SGHRS and CDR2 YFSETQ come from the germline V gene. The V end lost 4 bases, the J end lost 6 bases, and 19 bases lay between the germline ends. CDR3 region: CASSLGKGTTAGELFF. The CDR3 nucleotides read TGCGCCAGCAGCCTGGGAAAGGGGACGACGGCCGGGGAGCTGTTTTTT.

The rearrangement links TRBV12-3 or TRBV12-4 to TRBJ1-1; D uncertain. The CDR3 totals 12 residues. The V gene lost 8 bases and the J gene lost 2 bases, with 9 bases spanning the gap. The CDR3 is CASGPINTEAFF. In nucleotides, the CDR3 is TGTGCCAGCGGCCCGATTAACACTGAAGCTTTCTTT.

This clonotype was seen just once. The chain carries TRBV5-1 and TRBJ2-6, with D maybe TRBD2 (6 bases). The CDR3 has 17 residues. CDR1 SGHRS and CDR2 YFSETQ come from the germline V gene. V was clipped by 3 bases and J by 0 bases, with 13 bases between them. Written as DNA, the CDR3 is TGCGCCAGCAGCTATGGGGACTTCTACTCTGGGGCCAACGTCCTGACTTTC. As protein: CASSYGDFYSGANVLTF.

The chain couples TRBV9 to TRBJ2-6, with 12 nucleotides matching TRBD1. The V and J ends lost 4 bases and 1 base, in that order; junction bases with no gene match: 3. The CDR3 contains 17 residues. Looked up from germline, CDR1 is SGDLS and CDR2 is YYNGEE. CDR3 sequence reads: CASSLGQGASGANVLTF. The CDR3 DNA sequence: TGTGCCAGCAGCCTGGGACAGGGGGCTTCTGGGGCCAACGTCCTGACTTTC.

This clonotype has more than one count but fewer than ten. The chain is built from TRBV7-9 and TRBJ1-5; D is undetermined. V lost 3 bases, J lost 7 bases, and 7 bases lay in between. The CDR3 is 12 residues long. CDR1 and CDR2 from the germline V gene are SEHNR and FQNEAQ (reference sequence). The CDR3 region is CASSLESQPQHF. CDR3 nucleotide sequence: TGTGCCAGCAGCTTGGAATCCCAGCCCCAGCATTTT. Full variable domain (rest looked up from reference TRBV7-9 and TRBJ1-5): DTGVSQNPRHKITKRGQNVTFRCDPISEHNRLYWYRQTLGQGPEFLTYFQNEAQLEKSRLLSDRFSAERPKGSFSTLEIQRTEQGDSAMYLCASSLESQPQHFGDGTRLSIL.

This clonotype was detected many times. The genes are TRBV20-1 and TRBJ1-2, with 8 bases fitting TRBD1. Germline V gene data show CDR1 as DFQATT and CDR2 as SNEGSKA (reference sequence). This CDR3 has 16 amino acids. The ends lost 0 bases at V and 3 bases at J; junction bases unmatched: 9. The CDR3 DNA is TGCAGTGCTAGAGATTACAGGGGGGGTAACTACTATGGCTACACCTTC. Encoded protein: CSARDYRGGNYYGYTF.

Many counts were recorded for this clonotype. The chain is built from TRBV2 and TRBJ1-2; no reliable D call. The CDR3 extends over 14 amino acids. Germline-derived CDR1 and CDR2 are SNHLY and FYNNEI. V was pared by 0 bases and J by 8 bases, with 13 bases between. The CDR3 sequence is CASSEAEWTGGYTF. In DNA form, the CDR3 reads TGTGCCAGCAGTGAAGCGGAATGGACGGGCGGCTACACCTTC.

As concerns this clonotype: A read error may be the cause here, since a much bigger clone is one base away. The conserved phenylalanine or tryptophan is not found at the CDR3 terminus, so this likely reflects a read error. The chain combines TRBV11-2 with TRBJ1-1, with 9 bases fitting TRBD1. The V segment lost 5 bases and the J segment 1 base; nucleotides outside the gene matches: 8. Germline CDR1 reads SGHAT; CDR2 reads FQNNGV. The CDR3 totals 16 residues. CDR3 DNA sequence: TGTGCCAGCAGCACCCACAGGGGGCGATGGAACACTGAAGCTTTCCTT. Its protein is CASSTHRGRWNTEAFL.

Comments on this clonotype: This clone may be a read error of a much larger clone one base away. The chain employs TRBV10-3 and TRBJ2-5; 11 nucleotides match TRBD2. Germline V lookup: CDR1 ENHRY, CDR2 SYGVKD. This CDR3 has 16 residues. CDR3 sequence: CASSRLAGGDQEPQYF. Here the CDR3 DNA reads TGTGCCAGCAGTCGATTAGCGGGAGGGGATCAAGAGCCCCAGTACTTC.

This clonotype showed up many times. The J gene is TRBJ2-1, the V gene TRBV20-1; perhaps TRBD2 as D (5 bases). Trimming took 3 bases from V and 0 from J, leaving 12 bases between them. This CDR3 region has 15 residues. Germline CDR1 and CDR2: DFQATT and SNEGSKA (reference sequence). The CDR3 is CSARGFGSSYNEQFF. The DNA of the CDR3 is TGCAGTGCTAGGGGTTTTGGGAGCTCCTACAATGAGCAGTTCTTC.

This clonotype has ten or more counts. The chain employs TRBV6-5 and TRBJ2-7, with D hard to call. The CDR3 sequence is 14 residues long. Trimming took 0 bases from V and 2 from J, leaving 8 bases between them. Germline V CDR1 and CDR2: MNHEY, SVGAGI. CDR3 loop: CASSYSGRAYEQYF. In nucleotides, the CDR3 is TGTGCCAGCAGTTACTCGGGCAGAGCCTACGAGCAGTACTTC.

J is TRBJ2-2 and V is TRBV25-1; D is possibly TRBD2 (6 bases). Germline-derived CDR1 and CDR2 are MGHDK and SYGVNS. There are 15 residues in the CDR3. V was clipped by 2 bases and J by 4 bases, with 11 bases between them. CDR3 nucleotides: TGTGCCAGCAGTGAAGTGGTAGCGGCCACCGGGGAGCTGTTTTTT. Translated, it gives CASSEVVAATGELFF.

This clonotype was seen a handful of times. V is TRBV10-1 and J is TRBJ2-5; tentatively, D is TRBD1 (5 bases). With 6 bases removed from V and 2 bases from J, the gap between germline ends came to 19 bases. The CDR3 has 16 amino acids. Germline assignment: CDR1 WNHNN and CDR2 SYGVQD (reference sequence). CDR3 sequence: CASSPSWGGDQETQYF. As DNA, the CDR3 is TGCGCCAGCAGCCCCAGTTGGGGCGGAGATCAAGAGACCCAGTACTTC.

J is TRBJ2-7 and V is TRBV4-1; D is unresolved. Germline CDR1 MGHRA, CDR2 YSYEKL. The CDR3 runs to 11 residues. The V end was cut by 4 bases, the J end by 7 bases, with 8 bases between. The CDR3 coding sequence is TGCGCCAGCAGCCTCGGTGAAGAGCAGTACTTC. Translated, it gives CASSLGEEQYF.

The V gene is TRBV7-2, the J gene TRBJ2-5; the D gene is possibly TRBD1 (5 bases). V was cut by 4 bases and J by 2 bases, with 5 bases left in between. The CDR3 extends over 12 amino acids. Germline V lookup: CDR1 SGHTA, CDR2 FQGNSA. The CDR3, as DNA: TGTGCCAGCAGCTGGACACAAGAGACCCAGTACTTC. Translation: CASSWTQETQYF.

The rearrangement joins TRBV12-3 or TRBV12-4 to TRBJ1-2; a weak D match, TRBD1 (5 bases). There are 15 residues in the CDR3. The V gene lost 6 bases and the J gene lost 2 bases, with 16 bases spanning the gap. The CDR3 is CASSSRQGSNYGYTF. As DNA, the CDR3 is TGTGCCAGCAGCTCTCGGCAGGGATCCAACTATGGCTACACCTTC.

The table lists this clonotype with many counts. The chain links TRBV25-1 to TRBJ2-4; 9 bases are shared with TRBD1. Germline V gene lookup returns CDR1 MGHDK and CDR2 SYGVNS. The CDR3 runs 14 residues. With V trimmed by 5 bases and J by 9 bases, 8 bases remained unmatched. The CDR3: CASSRTGDVGIQYF. DNA of the CDR3: TGTGCCAGCAGTCGGACAGGGGATGTCGGCATTCAGTACTTC.

This clonotype was seen at least ten times. V gene TRBV5-4 combines with J gene TRBJ2-7, with 8 positions matching TRBD2. V dropped 3 bases and J dropped 3; count of bases not matched to a gene: 17. Germline V gene data show CDR1 as SGHNT and CDR2 as YYREEE (reference sequence). The CDR3 length is 18 residues. Here the CDR3 DNA reads TGTGCCAGCAGCTCTGGATCTGAGGGAATAGCGGGGAGCTACGAGCAGTACTTC. This gives the protein CASSSGSEGIAGSYEQYF. Together with reference TRBV5-4 and TRBJ2-7, the CDR3 gives the full variable domain: ETGVTQSPTHLIKTRGQQVTLRCSSQSGHNTVSWYQQALGQGPQFIFQYYREEENGRGNFPPRFSGLQFPNYSSELNVNALELDDSALYLCASSSGSEGIAGSYEQYFGPGTRLTVT.